Listed here is a single T cell receptor (beta chain). The record originates from a study of blood T cell repertoires in COVID-19. Study processing details: Quantification of nucleated cells was approximated via reference gene primer amplification. The protocol was immunoSEQ multiplex PCR, while the TCRdb copy is restricted to in-frame clones and leaves out a portion. The V and J calls and clone size come from that table; D and trimming were worked out from the DNA. The table lists over 300,000 clones, approximately 89% of them singletons, with around 9.5% in the top ten. Donors in Cohort 3 who had recovered were those with two negative PCRs, healthcare professional clearance, or resolution of their symptoms. The CDR3 length is 16 residues. The V gene's germline CDR1 is SGDLS and CDR2 YYNGEE. The junction had 6 bases not matched to a gene; V was cut back by 0 bases and J by 0 bases.

Sequenced material: PBMCs or T cells enriched from blood (not recorded which). The clonotype comes from a woman between 40 and 50 years old who had recovered from COVID-19. V is TRBV9 and J is TRBJ2-7; TRBD1 matches 7 bases. The CDR3: CASSVATDRSSYEQYF. The CDR3 nucleotides read TGTGCCAGCAGCGTAGCCACGGACAGGAGCTCCTACGAGCAGTACTTC. The complete variable domain, with remaining parts taken from reference TRBV9 and TRBJ2-7, reads DSGVTQTPKHLITATGQRVTLRCSPRSGDLSVYWYQQSLDQGLQFLIQYYNGEERAKGNILERFSAQQFPDLHSELNLSSLELGDSALYFCASSVATDRSSYEQYFGPGTRLTVT.